What follows are 2 T cell receptor beta chains derived from one specimen sequenced in a study of naive and memory T cell subsets. An equimolar mix of two oligonucleotides served as the beta constant-region primer for TRBC1 and TRBC2. Nested alpha and beta constant-region primers with the SP2 primer drove four PCR rounds on ligated cDNA. One entry per CDR3 protein results from TCRdb running MiXCR on the UMI-ligation and nested PCR reads. The table has some 80,000 distinct CDR3 sequences, approximately 10% seen once; the top ten hold approximately 1.1%. What was sequenced was naive CD8+ T cells from blood. The receptors originated from a human donor in good health.

This clonotype was seen more than once but under ten times. V gene TRBV29-1 combines with J gene TRBJ2-2; D gene unclear. Trimming took 6 bases from V and 4 from J, leaving 6 bases between them. The germline V gene encodes CDR1 SQVTM and CDR2 ANQGSEA. The CDR3 has 11 amino acids. The CDR3: CSVQITGELFF. CDR3 coding DNA: TGCAGCGTCCAGATCACCGGGGAGCTGTTTTTT.

This clonotype was observed a handful of times. The chain uses TRBV20-1 and TRBJ2-1; possible D gene TRBD2, 6 bases. V was pared by 0 bases and J by 7 bases, with 22 bases between. Germline V CDR1 and CDR2: DFQATT, SNEGSKA (reference sequence). The CDR3 runs 17 residues. DNA of the CDR3: TGCAGTGCTAGAGATCAAGGGAGCGGGCGGAGAATTAATGAGCAGTTCTTC. Protein sequence: CSARDQGSGRRINEQFF.